This TCR beta chain derives from a study of T cell repertoires in aging, cancer and after chemotherapy. Deletions cut 4 bases from V and 5 bases from J, with 17 bases between. Germline-derived CDR1 and CDR2 are LNHDA and SQIVND (reference sequence). This CDR3 has 15 residues. TCR beta rearrangements were amplified from peripheral blood genomic DNA. Rearranged V-D-J TRB sequences were amplified with a mixed TRB-A/B primer pool. TCRdb re-derived calls from the multiplex PCR reads in MiXCR, one entry per CDR3 protein. The data hold about 10,000 distinct CDR3 sequences, with under 45% observed a single time.

This TCR came from a human donor in good health. The sequencing sample was made of blood. This chain joins TRBV19 and TRBJ1-2; tentatively, D is TRBD1 (6 bases). The CDR3 bases are TGTGCCAGTAGTAGGTCGGGGACAAAGGAATATGGCTACACCTTC. Encoded protein: CASSRSGTKEYGYTF.